The clone carrying this T cell receptor (beta chain) was recorded many times. What it binds is not known. This sample is drawn from a study of regulatory T cells in long-lasting Graves disease. Regarding the study as a whole: A greater number of public clonotypes (fewer than 3,000) was shared by persistent patients than by new patients (roughly 930). TCR diversity was lower in persistent Graves' patients (versus newly diagnosed ones).

Libraries of TCR beta came from iRepertoire HTBI primers plus Arm-PCR of CDR3 regions. Each CDR3 protein gets one entry after TCRdb re-called the multiplex PCR reads with MiXCR. The profile shows 400,000 to 500,000 distinct CDR3 sequences, approximately 16% of them singletons. As to time point: newly diagnosed GD, antithyroid drugs for less than 3 months. The authors made the TCR library using RNA they extracted from PBMCs. Patients were enrolled at an endocrinology department in Xi'an, China. These records were also assigned to another study, of T cells in Graves' hyperthyroidism and ophthalmopathy. That source reports: Patients aged 18 to 65 with hyperthyroidism were newly diagnosed, with duration under 2 months.

This specimen consisted of peripheral blood mononuclear cells (PBMCs), obtained at new diagnosis, from a patient treated with antithyroid drugs. The source of this sequence is a woman aged 40-49 years with Graves disease.

DNA of the CDR3: TGCAGCGTCCGGGACTCCTCCTACGAGCAGTACTTC. It translates to CSVRDSSYEQYF. V and J are TRBV29-1 and TRBJ2-7, with D possibly TRBD2 on 6 matching bases. The germline CDR1 and CDR2 sequences are SQVTM and ANQGSEA. Trimming took off 6 bases at V and 0 bases at J, with 9 bases between the two ends. This CDR3 comprises 12 residues.